The entry below gives a single TCR beta chain sequence along with its context. This record belongs to a study of blood T cell repertoires in COVID-19. The wider study: Spain, Italy and the United States supplied samples that represented acute and convalescent COVID-19. In each case, the material was cDNA or gDNA derived from T cells, B-cell-depleted T cells, or PBMCs.

Per the original methods: Counts of nucleated cells, estimated from reference gene primer amplification, were obtained. TCRdb's copy holds only in-frame clones and misses some; the assay was immunoSEQ multiplex PCR. The V and J calls and clone size were taken over from that table, and D and trimming were inferred from the DNA. The table records some 75,000 clones, about 85% of them present only once. A Seattle source enrolled patients during active infection and followed them longitudinally. V lost 5 bases, J lost 6 bases, and 8 bases stayed unmatched. Germline CDR1 reads SGHVS; CDR2 reads FQNEAQ. This CDR3 is built from 15 residues.

Material: peripheral blood. This chain connects TRBV7-8 to TRBJ2-2; 8 bases fit TRBD1. The sequence came from a man between 50 and 59 years old with COVID-19, enrolled during active disease. Here the CDR3 DNA reads TGTGCCAGCAGCCGAGACACAGGGGGAGCCGGGGAGCTGTTTTTT. This sequence encodes CASSRDTGGAGELFF.